This T cell receptor beta chain derives from a study of CD8 T cells in ankylosing spondylitis (dated by TCRdb to about 2017). Regarding the research as a whole: To find TCR variants linked to disease, the study profiled T cell receptor beta repertoires in ankylosing spondylitis patients and healthy donors. The whole study cohort included 90 to 120 healthy donors and 25 ankylosing spondylitis patients. Peripheral blood was sampled, and synovial fluid was also collected from ankylosing spondylitis patients. Here is what the overall study found, with its caveats: A TCR beta motif made up of several highly homologous amino acid variants appeared to be characteristic of blood from ankylosing spondylitis patients. In peripheral blood, the disease-linked clones were found at relatively low frequencies and had a CD8+ phenotype. Some motif variants were previously reported in synovial fluid and blood of reactive arthritis patients, suggesting common disease-initiation mechanisms. According to the report, matched synovial fluid samples from ankylosing spondylitis patients were significantly enriched for the disease-linked clones.

Details on this clonotype: No cognate antigen has been identified for it. One base away there is no much larger clone; base qualities are not given.

This sample was sequenced with an Illumina HiSeq 2500. Quantitative 5'-RACE with molecular barcodes was used to prepare TCR beta libraries. The study's processing was this. A new computational method, built on a probabilistic model of VDJ rearrangement, was used to identify disease-linked TCR variants. TCRdb took the public reads, trimmed them with fastp at Q25, ran MiXCR for clone calling and kept in-frame beta chains. Under each unique CDR3 protein, matching rows form one entry showing the most common genes and DNA. What appears here as the V and J calls and clone size reflects TCRdb's work, not the paper's. The sample yields about 480,000 distinct CDR3 sequences; 15% to 20% were counted once. The ten largest clones capture just over 1% of the sample. V ends up 6 bases short and J 4 bases short, with an unmatched junction base count of 6. The germline V gene specifies SQVTM as CDR1 and ANQGSEA as CDR2. Spanning cysteine to phenylalanine, the CDR3 consists of 14 amino acids. Of the read, only the CDR3 DNA is kept; its 42 bases are in frame from base 1.

The receptor comes from a male donor with ankylosing spondylitis. Source material: blood, either unsorted or a sorted T cell fraction (not recorded which). The chain uses TRBV29-1 and TRBJ2-2, with 9 bases in between that match TRBD1. The nucleotides read TGCAGCGTACGGACAGGGGTAGGCACCGGGGAGCTGTTTTTT. This gives the protein CSVRTGVGTGELFF.